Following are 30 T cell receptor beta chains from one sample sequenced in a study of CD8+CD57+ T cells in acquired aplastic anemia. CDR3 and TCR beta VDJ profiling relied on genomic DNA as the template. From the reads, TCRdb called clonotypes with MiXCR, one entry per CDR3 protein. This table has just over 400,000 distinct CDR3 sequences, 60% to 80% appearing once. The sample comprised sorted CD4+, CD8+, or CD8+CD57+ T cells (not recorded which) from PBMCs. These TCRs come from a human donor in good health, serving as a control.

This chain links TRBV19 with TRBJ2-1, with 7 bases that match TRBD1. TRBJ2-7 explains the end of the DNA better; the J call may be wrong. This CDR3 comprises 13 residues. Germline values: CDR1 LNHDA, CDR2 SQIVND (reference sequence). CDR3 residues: CASSVTGVYEQYF. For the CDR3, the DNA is TGTGCCAGCAGTGTAACAGGGGTATACGAGCAGTACTTC.

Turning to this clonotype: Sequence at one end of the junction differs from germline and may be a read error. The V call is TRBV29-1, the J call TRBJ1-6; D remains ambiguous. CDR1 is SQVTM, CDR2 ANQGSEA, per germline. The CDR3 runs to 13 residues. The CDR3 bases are TGCAGCGTACAACCAGGTTGGGATTCTGCCCTCTTCTTT. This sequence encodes CSVQPGWDSALFF.

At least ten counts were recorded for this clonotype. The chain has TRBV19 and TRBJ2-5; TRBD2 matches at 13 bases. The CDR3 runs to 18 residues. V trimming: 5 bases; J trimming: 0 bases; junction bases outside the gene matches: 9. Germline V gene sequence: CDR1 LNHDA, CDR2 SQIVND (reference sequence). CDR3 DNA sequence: TGTGCCAGTAGTGCCACCTACACTAGCGGGGGGGACCAAGAGACCCAGTACTTC. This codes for CASSATYTSGGDQETQYF.

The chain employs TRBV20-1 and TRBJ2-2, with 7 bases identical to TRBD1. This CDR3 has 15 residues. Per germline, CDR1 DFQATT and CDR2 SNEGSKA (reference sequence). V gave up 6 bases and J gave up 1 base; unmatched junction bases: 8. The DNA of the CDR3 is TGCAGTGCCCCAGACAGGGTTAAGAACACCGGGGAGCTGTTTTTT. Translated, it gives CSAPDRVKNTGELFF.

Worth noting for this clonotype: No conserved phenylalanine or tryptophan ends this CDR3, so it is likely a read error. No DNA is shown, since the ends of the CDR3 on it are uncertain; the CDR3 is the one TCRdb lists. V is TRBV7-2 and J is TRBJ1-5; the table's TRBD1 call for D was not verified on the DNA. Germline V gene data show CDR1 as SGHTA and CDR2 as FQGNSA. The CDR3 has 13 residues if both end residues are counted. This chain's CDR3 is CASSYYDRVQFLG.

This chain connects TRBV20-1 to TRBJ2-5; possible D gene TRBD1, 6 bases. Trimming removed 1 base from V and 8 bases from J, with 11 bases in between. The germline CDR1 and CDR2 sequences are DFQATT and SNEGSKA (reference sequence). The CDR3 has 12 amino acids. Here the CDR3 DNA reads TGCAGTGCTAGAGTGCCAGGGGTTACCCAGTACTTC. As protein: CSARVPGVTQYF.

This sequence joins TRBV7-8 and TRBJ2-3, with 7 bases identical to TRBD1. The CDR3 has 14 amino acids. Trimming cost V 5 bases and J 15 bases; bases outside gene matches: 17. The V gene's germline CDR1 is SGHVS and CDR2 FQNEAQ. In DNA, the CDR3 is TGTGCCAGCAGCCTCACAGGGGACACCGATCAGCACTATTTT. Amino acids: CASSLTGDTDQHYF.

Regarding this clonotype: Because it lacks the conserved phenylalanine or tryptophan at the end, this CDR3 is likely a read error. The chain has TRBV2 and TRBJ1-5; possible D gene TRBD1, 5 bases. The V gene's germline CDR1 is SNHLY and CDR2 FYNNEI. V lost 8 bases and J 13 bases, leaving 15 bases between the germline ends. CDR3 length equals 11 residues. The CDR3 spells CASGTNLPQHS. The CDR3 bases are TGTGCCAGCGGGACCAATCTGCCTCAGCATAGT.

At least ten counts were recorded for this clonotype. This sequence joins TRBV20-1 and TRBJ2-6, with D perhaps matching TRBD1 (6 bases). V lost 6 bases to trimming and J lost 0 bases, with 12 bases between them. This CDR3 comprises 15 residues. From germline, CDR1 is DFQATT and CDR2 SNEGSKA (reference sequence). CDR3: CSAPQGFSGANVLTF. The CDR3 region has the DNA TGCAGTGCCCCCCAGGGGTTCTCTGGGGCCAACGTCCTGACTTTC.

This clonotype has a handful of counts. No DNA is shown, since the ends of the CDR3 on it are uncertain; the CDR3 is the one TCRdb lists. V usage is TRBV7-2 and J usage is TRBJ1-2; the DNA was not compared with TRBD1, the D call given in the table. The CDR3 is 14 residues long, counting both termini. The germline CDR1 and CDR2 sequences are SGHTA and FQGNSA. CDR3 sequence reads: CASSYGQTEQYFGF.

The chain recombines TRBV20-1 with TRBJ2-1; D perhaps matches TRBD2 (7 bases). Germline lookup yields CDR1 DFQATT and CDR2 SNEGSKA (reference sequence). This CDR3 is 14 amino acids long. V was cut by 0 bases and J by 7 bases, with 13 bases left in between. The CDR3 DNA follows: TGCAGTGCTAGAGATCAGGGGCGGGGGAATGAGCAGTTCTTC. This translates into CSARDQGRGNEQFF.

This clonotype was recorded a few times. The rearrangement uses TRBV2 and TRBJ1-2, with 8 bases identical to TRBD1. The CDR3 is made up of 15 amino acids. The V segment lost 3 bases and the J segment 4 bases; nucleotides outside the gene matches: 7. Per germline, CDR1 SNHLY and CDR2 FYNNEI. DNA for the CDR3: TGTGCCAGCAGTGATTGGGGACAGGCAGGCTATGGCTACACCTTC. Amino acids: CASSDWGQAGYGYTF. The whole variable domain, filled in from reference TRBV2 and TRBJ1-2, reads EPEVTQTPSHQVTQMGQEVILRCVPISNHLYFYWYRQILGQKVEFLVSFYNNEISEKSEIFDDQFSVERPDGSNFTLKIRSTKLEDSAMYFCASSDWGQAGYGYTFGSGTRLTVV.

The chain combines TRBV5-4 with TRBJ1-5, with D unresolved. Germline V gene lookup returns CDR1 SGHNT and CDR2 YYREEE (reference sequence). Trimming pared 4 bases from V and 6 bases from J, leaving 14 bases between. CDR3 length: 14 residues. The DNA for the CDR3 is TGTGCCAGCAGCGGATCTCGGCCGGGTCAGCCCCAGCATTTT. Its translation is CASSGSRPGQPQHF.

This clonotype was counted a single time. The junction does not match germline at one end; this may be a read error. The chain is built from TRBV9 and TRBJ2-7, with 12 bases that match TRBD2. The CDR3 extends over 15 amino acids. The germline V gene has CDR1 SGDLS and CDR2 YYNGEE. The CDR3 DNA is TGTGCCAGCAGCTTTCGTGCTAGCGGGGGGGACGAGGAGTACTTC. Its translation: CASSFRASGGDEEYF.

CDR3 coding DNA: TGTGCCAGCAGAACAACGGGGGGGCCCCCCTACGAGCAGTACTTC. Translated: CASRTTGGPPYEQYF. The rearrangement uses TRBV2 and TRBJ2-7; 8 bases align to TRBD2. The trim removed 6 bases at V and 2 bases at J, leaving 9 bases unmatched. This CDR3 comprises 15 residues. CDR1 SNHLY and CDR2 FYNNEI come from the germline V gene. Drawing the rest from reference TRBV2 and TRBJ2-7, the complete variable domain is EPEVTQTPSHQVTQMGQEVILRCVPISNHLYFYWYRQILGQKVEFLVSFYNNEISEKSEIFDDQFSVERPDGSNFTLKIRSTKLEDSAMYFCASRTTGGPPYEQYFGPGTRLTVT.

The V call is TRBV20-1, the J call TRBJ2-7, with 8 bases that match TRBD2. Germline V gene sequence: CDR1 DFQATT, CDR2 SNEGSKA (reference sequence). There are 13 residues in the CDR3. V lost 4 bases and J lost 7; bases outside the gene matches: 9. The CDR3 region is CSATRGALEEQYF. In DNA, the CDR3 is TGCAGTGCTACGCGGGGGGCCTTGGAAGAGCAGTACTTC.

CDR3 protein: CASSHRTSEDTQYF. CDR3 sequence (DNA): TGTGCCAGCAGCCATAGGACTAGCGAAGATACGCAGTATTTT. The chain has TRBV7-9 and TRBJ2-3; 9 positions match TRBD2. V was pared by 5 bases and J by 5 bases, with 5 bases of the junction left unmatched. Germline assignment: CDR1 SEHNR and CDR2 FQNEAQ (reference sequence). This CDR3 has 14 amino acids.

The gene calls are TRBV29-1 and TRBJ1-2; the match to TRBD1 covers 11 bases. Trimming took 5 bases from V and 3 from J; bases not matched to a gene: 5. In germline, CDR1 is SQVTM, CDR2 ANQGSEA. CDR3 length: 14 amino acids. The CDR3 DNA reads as TGCAGCGTTTCGGGACAGGGGGTTTACTATGGCTACACCTTC. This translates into CSVSGQGVYYGYTF.

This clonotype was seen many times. The DNA of the CDR3 is TGTGCCAGCAGCTTAGTTGCAGCGAACTATGGCTACACCTTC. Amino acids: CASSLVAANYGYTF. This chain connects TRBV7-8 to TRBJ1-2; no definite D call. Between the trimmed V and J ends, which lost 1 base and 2 bases, there was a span of 8 bases. From germline, CDR1 is SGHVS and CDR2 FQNEAQ. The CDR3 runs 14 residues.

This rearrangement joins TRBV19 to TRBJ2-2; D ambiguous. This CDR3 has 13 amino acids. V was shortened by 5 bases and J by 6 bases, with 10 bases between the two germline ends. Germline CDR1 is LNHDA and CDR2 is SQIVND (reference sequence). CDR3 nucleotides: TGTGCCAGTAGTCCCACAGTAGCCGGGGAGCTGTTTTTT. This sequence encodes CASSPTVAGELFF.

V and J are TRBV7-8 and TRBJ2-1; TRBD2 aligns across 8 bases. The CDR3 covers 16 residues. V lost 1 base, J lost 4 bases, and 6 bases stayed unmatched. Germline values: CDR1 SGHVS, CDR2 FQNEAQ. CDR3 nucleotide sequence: TGTGCCAGCAGCTTAGTAGGTAGCGGGGTTTACAATGAGCAGTTCTTC. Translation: CASSLVGSGVYNEQFF.

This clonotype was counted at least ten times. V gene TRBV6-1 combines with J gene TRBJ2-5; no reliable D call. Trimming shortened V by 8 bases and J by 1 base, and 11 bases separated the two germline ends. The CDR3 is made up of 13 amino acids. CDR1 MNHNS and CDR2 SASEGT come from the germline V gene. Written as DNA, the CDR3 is TGTGCCAGCCGGGTGGGTGGCCAAGAGACCCAGTACTTC. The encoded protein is CASRVGGQETQYF.

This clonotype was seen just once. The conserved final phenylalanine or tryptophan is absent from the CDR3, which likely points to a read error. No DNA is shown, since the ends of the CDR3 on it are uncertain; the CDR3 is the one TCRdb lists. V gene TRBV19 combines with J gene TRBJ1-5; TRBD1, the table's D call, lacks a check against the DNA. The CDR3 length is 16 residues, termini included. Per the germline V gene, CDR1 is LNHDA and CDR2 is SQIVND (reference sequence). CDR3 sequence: CASSVPRTSGNQPRHI.

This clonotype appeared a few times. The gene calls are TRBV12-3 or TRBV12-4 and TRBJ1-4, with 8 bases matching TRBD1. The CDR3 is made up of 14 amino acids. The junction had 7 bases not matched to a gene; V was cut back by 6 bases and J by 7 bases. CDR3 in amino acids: CASSPTGGFEKLFF. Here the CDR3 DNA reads TGTGCCAGCAGCCCTACAGGGGGTTTTGAAAAACTGTTTTTT.

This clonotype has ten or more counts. CDR3 nucleotides: TGCAGTGCTAGCTCGAGCGGGGGGATACAAGATACGCAGTATTTT. It specifies CSASSSGGIQDTQYF. V usage is TRBV20-1 and J usage is TRBJ2-3; 9 nucleotides agree with TRBD2. The CDR3 has 15 residues. CDR1 is DFQATT and CDR2 is SNEGSKA in the germline V gene (reference sequence). The trim removed 3 bases at V and 5 bases at J, leaving 9 bases unmatched.

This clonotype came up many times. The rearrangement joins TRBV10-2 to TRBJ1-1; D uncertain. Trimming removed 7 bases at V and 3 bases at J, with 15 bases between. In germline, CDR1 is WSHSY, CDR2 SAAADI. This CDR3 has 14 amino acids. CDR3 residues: CASTKTVGYTEAFF. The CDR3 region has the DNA TGCGCCAGCACAAAAACAGTGGGCTACACTGAAGCTTTCTTT.

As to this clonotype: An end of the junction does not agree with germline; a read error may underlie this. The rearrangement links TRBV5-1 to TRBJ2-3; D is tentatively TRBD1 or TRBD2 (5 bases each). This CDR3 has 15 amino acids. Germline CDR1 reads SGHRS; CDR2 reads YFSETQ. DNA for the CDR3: TGTGCCAGCAGAGGGACGGCGAGTCAAACCGATACGCAGTATTTT. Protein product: CASRGTASQTDTQYF.

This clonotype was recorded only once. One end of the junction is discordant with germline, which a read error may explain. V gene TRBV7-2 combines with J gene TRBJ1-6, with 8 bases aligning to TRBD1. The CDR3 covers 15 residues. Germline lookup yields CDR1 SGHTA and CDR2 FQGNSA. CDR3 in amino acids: CASSHRTGSNSPLHF. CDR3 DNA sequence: TGTGCCAGCAGCCATAGGACAGGGAGTAATTCCCCCCTCCACTTT. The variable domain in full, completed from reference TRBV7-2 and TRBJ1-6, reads GAGVSQSPSNKVTEKGKDVELRCDPISGHTALYWYRQSLGQGLEFLIYFQGNSAPDKSGLPSDRFSAERTGGSVSTLTIQRTQQEDSAVYLCASSHRTGSNSPLHFGNGTRLTVT.

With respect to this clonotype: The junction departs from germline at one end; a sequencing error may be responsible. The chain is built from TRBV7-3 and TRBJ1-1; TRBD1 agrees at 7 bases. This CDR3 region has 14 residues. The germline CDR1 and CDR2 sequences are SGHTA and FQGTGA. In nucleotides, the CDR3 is TGTGCCAGCAGCTTAACGATAACAGGGGATGAACCTTTTTTT. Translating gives CASSLTITGDEPFF.

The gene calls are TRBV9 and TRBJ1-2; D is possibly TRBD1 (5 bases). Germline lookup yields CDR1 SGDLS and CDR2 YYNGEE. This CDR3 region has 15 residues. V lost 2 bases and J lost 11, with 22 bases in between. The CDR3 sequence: CASSVSGVVYEQYTF. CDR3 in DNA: TGTGCCAGCAGCGTGTCGGGGGTAGTCTACGAGCAGTACACCTTC.